This T cell receptor beta chain originates from a study of blood T cell repertoires in COVID-19. Background on the study: Some COVID-19 samples were acute and others convalescent; all came from the United States, Italy and Spain. T cells, B-cell-depleted T cells, or PBMCs supplied cDNA or gDNA.

This clone appeared a few times. Cohort placement rested on clinical history that participants reported themselves. In the authors' methods: Nucleated cell number was recorded as an estimate derived from reference gene primer amplification. Repertoires were generated with immunoSEQ multiplex PCR, while TCRdb's copy carries only in-frame clones and drops some. That table furnishes V, J and clone size, whereas the DNA furnished D and trimming. The repertoire holds 470,000 or so clones, with nearly 90% as singletons. V was shortened by 5 bases and J by 7 bases, with 15 bases between the two germline ends. Germline CDR1 MDHEN, CDR2 SYDVKM. The CDR3 is made up of 14 amino acids.

Input material: PBMCs or T cells enriched from blood (not recorded which). This receptor was taken from a woman aged 18-29 years with acute COVID-19. The chain combines TRBV28 with TRBJ1-5; D unclear. DNA of the CDR3: TGTGCCAGCAGTGCTGAAAATGACTTCCAGCCCCAGCATTTT. Translation: CASSAENDFQPQHF.